A single T cell receptor (beta chain) is shown here with its context. Its antigen is unknown. The data belong to a study of blood T cells in healthy people across ages. Overall study findings and caveats: In long-lived donors, naive CD4+ cell counts and diversity exceeded those of aged donors.

Staff drew 9 to 10 milliliters of peripheral blood from each donor. With a J-beta primer mix and a sample-barcoded 5' primer, a second PCR ran roughly 7 to 11 cycles. TCRdb called the 5' RACE reads again in MiXCR, with one record for every CDR3 protein. The data hold roughly 2 million distinct CDR3 sequences, with around half observed a single time. Sequences were obtained from blood. The sequence came from a woman in her thirties or forties in good health.

The CDR3 DNA sequence: TGTGCCAGCAGTTGGACGGAGTACAATGAGCAGTTCTTC. Protein: CASSWTEYNEQFF. The V call is TRBV27, the J call TRBJ2-1; no firm D call. Trimming left V 4 bases short and J 4 bases short, with 8 bases between. This CDR3 comprises 13 residues. The germline gives CDR1 MNHEY, CDR2 SMNVEV (reference sequence).